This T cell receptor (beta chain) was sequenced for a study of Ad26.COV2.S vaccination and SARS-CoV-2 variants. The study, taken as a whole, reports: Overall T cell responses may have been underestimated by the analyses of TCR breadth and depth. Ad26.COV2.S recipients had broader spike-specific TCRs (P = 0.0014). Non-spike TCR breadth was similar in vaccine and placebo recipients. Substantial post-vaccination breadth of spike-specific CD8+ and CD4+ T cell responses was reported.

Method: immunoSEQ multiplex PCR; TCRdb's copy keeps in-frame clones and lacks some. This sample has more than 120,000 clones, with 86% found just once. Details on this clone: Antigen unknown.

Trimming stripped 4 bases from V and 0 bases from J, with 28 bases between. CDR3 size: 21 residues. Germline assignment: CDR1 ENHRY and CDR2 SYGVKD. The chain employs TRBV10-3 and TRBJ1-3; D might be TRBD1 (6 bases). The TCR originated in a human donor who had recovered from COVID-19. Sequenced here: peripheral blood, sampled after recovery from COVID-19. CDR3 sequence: CAISVDQGRASINRSGNTIYF. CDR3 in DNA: TGTGCCATCAGTGTCGACCAGGGGAGGGCGAGTATTAACCGCTCTGGAAACACCATATATTTT.